These T cell receptor beta chains were read from a single sample in a study of a mutant IDH1 vaccine in newly diagnosed glioma. What these receptors recognize is not known. TCRdb's copy holds only in-frame clones and misses some; the assay was immunoSEQ multiplex PCR. Of 40,000 to 45,000 clones in the sample, around 82% are singletons; the top ten hold around a sixth. Here the sequenced sample was PBMCs, taken from a glioma patient whose treatment included an IDH1 peptide vaccine. Every receptor here comes from a man between 18 and 35 years old with glioma. Some clones in this sample may be carry-over from other donors' samples. The conserved cysteine and the conserved F or W are not part of the CDR3 here.

TRBV5-6 ASSLRAGYGYT
TRBV14 ASSQGPNQPQH
TRBV5-4 ASSSRDSRAGELF
TRBV27 ASRPGRGVTEAF
TRBV7-9 ASSQSGRAAAQY
TRBV30 AWSVWRGGTYGYT
TRBV9 ASSVVGGGVAGGHTDTQY
TRBV27 ASSLSWGGRNTEAF
TRBV6-6 ASSPGGAHGYT
TRBV7-2 ASSPGRTSGVRTQY
TRBV4-3 ASSQVADLSYEQY